This TCR beta chain derives from a study of PD-L1 blockade in urothelial cancer. Study background: At some point between 2012 and 2014, patients got going on atezolizumab, taking 1,200 mg intravenously every 3 weeks.

Comment on this clone: What it recognizes is unknown.

V lost 5 bases, J lost 3 bases, and 4 bases stayed unmatched. The CDR3 extends over 15 amino acids. Germline V CDR1 and CDR2: SEHNR, FQNEAQ (reference sequence). Indicated time point: peripheral blood 6 weeks after treatment start. Diagnoses among patients were locally advanced or metastatic urothelial carcinoma. The study, taken as a whole, reports: Below-median pretreatment blood TCR clonality was a predictor of better survival.

Assay used: immunoSEQ multiplex PCR; TCRdb lists only in-frame clones, some missing. This table has 90,000 to 130,000 clones, 91% appearing once. This sequence originates from a man aged 60-69 years with urothelial cancer. The starting material was PBMCs, obtained around atezolizumab (anti-PD-L1) treatment. This chain joins TRBV7-9 and TRBJ2-3; 11 bases agree with TRBD2. The CDR3 sequence: CASSLGLAGTDTQYF. As DNA, the CDR3 is TGTGCCAGCAGCCTCGGACTAGCGGGTACAGATACGCAGTATTTT.